These 18 T cell receptor beta chains came from one sample sequenced in a study of blood T cell repertoires in COVID-19. Sequenced by immunoSEQ multiplex PCR; TCRdb stores in-frame clones only, minus some. Of 100,000 or so clones listed, around 92% are singletons. The sequenced material came from peripheral blood. These receptor sequences come from a man aged 45 to 65 with active COVID-19.

The V gene is TRBV5-1, the J gene TRBJ1-2, with D possibly matching TRBD1 (5 bases). Trimming took off 0 bases at V and 8 bases at J, with 8 bases between the two ends. This CDR3 has 12 amino acids. CDR1 SGHRS and CDR2 YFSETQ come from the germline V gene. The CDR3 spells CASSLDQGGYTF. As DNA, the CDR3 is TGCGCCAGCAGCTTGGATCAGGGCGGCTACACCTTC.

The chain recombines TRBV20-1 with TRBJ1-2; possible D gene TRBD1, 5 bases. Trimming removed 6 bases at V and 10 bases at J, with 12 bases between. In germline, CDR1 is DFQATT, CDR2 SNEGSKA (reference sequence). The CDR3 consists of 10 residues. The CDR3 DNA sequence: TGCAGTGCCCACGACAGAGCCTACACCTTC. Translated, it gives CSAHDRAYTF.

The rearrangement links TRBV3-1 (or the pseudogene TRBV3-2) to TRBJ1-4, with D unclear. The V and J ends lost 1 base and 4 bases respectively, with 10 bases between them. The CDR3 is made up of 15 amino acids. Germline V gene data show CDR1 as LGHDT and CDR2 as YNNKEL (reference sequence). CDR3 in amino acids: CASSQATGDNEKLFF. The CDR3 coding sequence is TGTGCCAGCAGCCAAGCGACCGGGGATAATGAAAAACTGTTTTTT.

This sequence joins TRBV5-1 and TRBJ2-6; possibly TRBD1 for D (6 bases). The germline gives CDR1 SGHRS, CDR2 YFSETQ. The CDR3 totals 14 residues. V dropped 4 bases and J dropped 11 bases, with 16 bases sitting between them. Here the CDR3 reads CASSEQGPGDVLTF. The CDR3 DNA sequence: TGCGCCAGCAGCGAACAGGGACCCGGGGACGTCCTGACTTTC.

The rearrangement uses TRBV5-4 and TRBJ2-7; TRBD1 matches at 8 bases. V was pared by 4 bases and J by 2 bases, with 5 bases of the junction left unmatched. Germline-derived CDR1 and CDR2 are SGHNT and YYREEE (reference sequence). This CDR3 spans 14 amino acids. The CDR3 DNA follows: TGTGCCAGCAGCACAGGACAGGGAGCCTACGAGCAGTACTTC. Its translation is CASSTGQGAYEQYF.

The genes are TRBV19 and TRBJ1-5; D is perhaps TRBD1 (5 bases). Germline V gene data show CDR1 as LNHDA and CDR2 as SQIVND (reference sequence). The V end lost 2 bases, the J end lost 0 bases, and 8 bases lay between the germline ends. The CDR3 runs to 15 residues. CDR3 in DNA: TGTGCCAGTAGTATAACAGGTTATAGCAATCAGCCCCAGCATTTT. Translation: CASSITGYSNQPQHF.

The chain combines TRBV21-1 with TRBJ2-6; the table assigns TRBD2, which was not confirmed against the DNA. TRBV21-1 is shown as a pseudogene. This CDR3 spans 20 amino acids. The CDR3 DNA reads TGTGCCAGCAGCTCCCGGGGGGTGACTAGCGGGAGAACTGGGGCCAACGTCCTGACTTTC. Encoded protein: CASSSRGVTSGRTGANVLTF.

This sequence joins TRBV6-5 and TRBJ1-1, with a possible D match to TRBD1 (6 bases). Per germline, CDR1 MNHEY and CDR2 SVGAGI. The CDR3 sequence is 14 residues long. Trimming took off 2 bases at V and 1 base at J, with 8 bases between the two ends. The CDR3 sequence is CASSYGRGNTEAFF. In nucleotides, the CDR3 is TGTGCCAGCAGTTACGGCAGGGGGAACACTGAAGCTTTCTTT.

This chain connects TRBV18 to TRBJ1-3, with D unclear. CDR3 size: 13 residues. Germline lookup yields CDR1 KGHSH and CDR2 LQKENI. Trimming took off 5 bases at V and 5 bases at J, with 10 bases between the two ends. The DNA of the CDR3 is TGTGCCAGCTCATACTCACTCCGAAACACCATATATTTT. Its translation: CASSYSLRNTIYF.

The chain uses TRBV7-9 and TRBJ2-5, with a possible D match to TRBD1 (6 bases). The CDR3 runs to 12 residues. Germline lookup yields CDR1 SEHNR and CDR2 FQNEAQ (reference sequence). Trimming took off 2 bases at V and 13 bases at J, with 14 bases between the two ends. The CDR3 nucleotides read TGTGCCAGCAGCTTATCGGGGCAGGGGCCGTACTTC. It translates to CASSLSGQGPYF.

This clone was found a few times. This chain uses TRBV28 with TRBJ2-7, with D perhaps matching TRBD1 (6 bases). Trimming removed 6 bases from V and 3 bases from J, with 9 bases in between. The CDR3 has 12 residues. The germline gives CDR1 MDHEN, CDR2 SYDVKM. The CDR3 DNA follows: TGTGCCAGCAGCACGGACAGCTACGAGCAGTACTTC. Encoded protein: CASSTDSYEQYF.

This chain links TRBV27 with TRBJ2-3; D is unresolved. Germline values: CDR1 MNHEY, CDR2 SMNVEV (reference sequence). CDR3 size: 14 residues. V lost 0 bases, J lost 0 bases, and 4 bases lay in between. CDR3 residues: CASSLSESTDTQYF. The DNA of the CDR3 is TGTGCCAGCAGTTTATCCGAGAGCACAGATACGCAGTATTTT.

The chain combines TRBV9 with TRBJ2-1; 11 nucleotides align to TRBD1. Germline values: CDR1 SGDLS, CDR2 YYNGEE. The V gene end was trimmed by 0 bases and the J gene end by 6 bases; junction bases not matched to a gene: 2. The length of the CDR3 is 15 residues. CDR3: CASSVAGTGGNEQFF. CDR3 sequence (DNA): TGTGCCAGCAGCGTAGCCGGGACAGGGGGCAATGAGCAGTTCTTC.

The V and J genes are TRBV18 and TRBJ1-5; TRBD1 matches 8 bases. From germline, CDR1 is KGHSH and CDR2 LQKENI. The CDR3 extends over 13 amino acids. The trim removed 6 bases at V and 7 bases at J, leaving 5 bases unmatched. The CDR3 region has the DNA TGTGCCAGCTCCCTGGACAGGGCACAGCCCCAGCATTTT. Protein sequence: CASSLDRAQPQHF.

This chain connects TRBV7-9 to TRBJ2-1; 9 positions agree with TRBD2. Trimming at V came to 6 bases and at J to 9 bases, leaving 12 bases not matched to a gene. CDR1 and CDR2 (germline): SEHNR, FQNEAQ (reference sequence). The CDR3 runs 15 residues. Written as DNA, the CDR3 is TGTGCCAGCAGACATCGGAGCGGGAGGAGTAGTGAGCAGTTCTTC. It yields the protein CASRHRSGRSSEQFF. Based on the CDR3 plus reference TRBV7-9 and TRBJ2-1, the full variable domain is DTGVSQNPRHKITKRGQNVTFRCDPISEHNRLYWYRQTLGQGPEFLTYFQNEAQLEKSRLLSDRFSAERPKGSFSTLEIQRTEQGDSAMYLCASRHRSGRSSEQFFGPGTRLTVL.

This rearrangement joins TRBV7-9 to TRBJ2-7; the D is unclear. V was shortened by 3 bases and J by 5 bases, with 11 bases between the two germline ends. Looked up from germline, CDR1 is SEHNR and CDR2 is FQNEAQ (reference sequence). This CDR3 comprises 13 residues. In nucleotides, the CDR3 is TGTGCCAGCAGCTTCCTCCGTTCCGACGAGCAGTACTTC. It is translated as CASSFLRSDEQYF.

The chain combines TRBV6-1 with TRBJ2-1, with 9 bases matching TRBD2. The CDR3 totals 15 residues. Losses at the gene ends were 3 bases for V and 6 bases for J; bases not matched to a gene: 6. Germline values: CDR1 MNHNS, CDR2 SASEGT. The CDR3 here is CASSDSGLARNEQFF. The CDR3 DNA sequence: TGTGCCAGCAGTGATTCGGGACTAGCCCGCAATGAGCAGTTCTTC.

The rearrangement uses TRBV6-5 and TRBJ2-1; 7 nucleotides line up with TRBD2. The CDR3 covers 13 residues. The germline V gene has CDR1 MNHEY and CDR2 SVGAGI. V lost 6 bases to trimming and J lost 6 bases; unmatched junction nucleotides: 5. CDR3 residues: CASRELAGNEQFF. CDR3 in DNA: TGTGCCAGCAGGGAGTTAGCGGGCAATGAGCAGTTCTTC.